Listed below are T cell receptor beta chains from one sample, sequenced in a study of blood T cell repertoires in COVID-19. TCRdb's table, derived via immunoSEQ multiplex PCR, lists solely in-frame clones and lacks some. The sample includes 200,000 or so clones, around nine tenths seen only once; the top ten take 3% to 3.5%. Sequenced: peripheral blood. These receptor sequences come from a man in his sixties with acute or convalescent COVID-19. Each CDR3 is given with its conserved first and last residue. The order of the fields is V gene, CDR3 protein.

TRBV7-2 CASTPGYSRGYEQYF
TRBV5-6 CASSLAASYNEQFF
TRBV7-2 CASSRRAQGADRTEAFF
TRBV7-6 CASSLEQGAGGYTF
TRBV11-2 CASSPRQGYEQYF
TRBV19 CASSGRGQGARISNQPQHF
TRBV5-1 CASSSIGTGGYEQYF
TRBV11-2 CASSLGGVGGYTF
TRBV2 CASSEARSAGSYNEQFF
TRBV14 CASSKGQGAQGEAFF
TRBV7-2 CASSLGAGLETQYF
TRBV5-6 CASSLEGRGASSYEQYF
TRBV19 CATLRTGPQPGYTF
TRBV21-1 CASSTGRGAYEQYF
TRBV11-2 CASSWAWTGELFF
TRBV5-1 CASSSTPAGTKSYEQYF
TRBV6-2/TRBV6-3 CASSDSTGAGKAFF
TRBV27 CASSIGAGYGYTF
TRBV28 CASSTTGGNQPQHF
TRBV15 CATGTVRNTGELFF
TRBV2 CASSRRGASPPSDTQYF
TRBV5-5 CASSPGGQNQETQYF
TRBV7-2 CASSLRGPAGESLNTEAFF
TRBV7-3 CASSQGQRLYF
TRBV6-6 CASSRTRTGLPYEQYF
TRBV10-3 CAISPLPSSGGGTEAFF